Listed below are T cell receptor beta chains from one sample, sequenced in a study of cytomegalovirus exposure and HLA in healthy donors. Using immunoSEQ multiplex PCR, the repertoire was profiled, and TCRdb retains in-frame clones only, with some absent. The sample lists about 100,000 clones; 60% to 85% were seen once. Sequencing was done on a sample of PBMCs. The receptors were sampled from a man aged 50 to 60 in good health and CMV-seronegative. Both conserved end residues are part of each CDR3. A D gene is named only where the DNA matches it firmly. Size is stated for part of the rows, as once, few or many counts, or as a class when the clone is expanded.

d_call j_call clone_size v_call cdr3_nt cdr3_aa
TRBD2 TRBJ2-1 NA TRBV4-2 TGTGCCAGCAGCCAAGAATCTAGCGGGGGGGCGCGCTCCTACAATGAGCAGTTCTTC CASSQESSGGARSYNEQFF
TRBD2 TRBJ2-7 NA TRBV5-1 TGCGCCAGCAGCCCTCAGGCTAGCGGGAGTTACGAGCAGTACTTC CASSPQASGSYEQYF
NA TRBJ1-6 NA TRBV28 TGTGCCAGCAGTTTAAGAAGAAGTTTGAGACAGAATAATTCACCCCTCCACTTT CASSLRRSLRQNNSPLHF
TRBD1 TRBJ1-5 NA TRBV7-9 TGTTCCAGCAGCCAGGGACAGGGACCCCCGGGGCAGCCCCAGCATTTT CSSSQGQGPPGQPQHF
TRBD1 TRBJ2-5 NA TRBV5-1 TGCGCCAGCAGCTTGAGACAGGGCCGGGAAGAGACCCAGTACTTC CASSLRQGREETQYF
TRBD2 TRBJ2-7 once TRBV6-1 TGTGCCAGCAGCCTCCCGGGGGGGGCCTCCTACGAGCAGTACTTC CASSLPGGASYEQYF
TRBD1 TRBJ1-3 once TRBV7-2 TGTGCCAGCAGCGCGCAACCCGGGACAGAAGCCTTTGGAAACACCATATATTTT CASSAQPGTEAFGNTIYF
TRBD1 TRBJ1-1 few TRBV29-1 TGCAGCGTTCGACAGGGGGGGAACACTGAAGCTTTCTTT CSVRQGGNTEAFF
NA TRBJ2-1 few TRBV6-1 TGTGCCAGCAGTGAAGTCCAGGTTCGGCCCTTAGATGAGCAGTTCTTC CASSEVQVRPLDEQFF
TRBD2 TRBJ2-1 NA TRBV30 TGTGCCTGGCTTAATTCGGGACTAGCGAGTAAAAATGAGCAGTTCTTC CAWLNSGLASKNEQFF
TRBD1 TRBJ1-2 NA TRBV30 TGTGCCTGGAGGAATTCAGGGGGCTTGGTCGCTGGCTACACCTTC CAWRNSGGLVAGYTF
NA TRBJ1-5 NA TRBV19 TGTGCCAGTAGTCACGGTCAGCCCCAGCATTTT CASSHGQPQHF
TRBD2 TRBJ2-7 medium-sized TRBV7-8 TGTGCCAGCAGCTTAGAACTAGCGGGGGGGTCGCAGTACTTC CASSLELAGGSQYF
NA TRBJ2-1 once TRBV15 TGTGCCACCGGTCTATCGTACAATGAGCAGTTCTTC CATGLSYNEQFF
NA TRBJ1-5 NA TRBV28 TGTGCCAGCAGTTCTGCCCCCTATCGGGGACAGCCCCAGCATTTT CASSSAPYRGQPQHF
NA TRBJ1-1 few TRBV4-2 TGTGCCAGCAGCCAAGCTACCAGTACAGGGTCCACTGAAGCTTTCTTT CASSQATSTGSTEAFF
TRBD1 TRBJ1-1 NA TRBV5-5 TGTGCCAGCAGCTCCGCTCCCTGGACAGGGGAGGCTGAAGCTTTCTTT CASSSAPWTGEAEAFF
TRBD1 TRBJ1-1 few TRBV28 TGTGCCAGCAGTTTAAGAACAGGGGCTGCTTTCTTT CASSLRTGAAFF
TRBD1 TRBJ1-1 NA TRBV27 TGTGCCAGCAGTTTCTTAACAGGGGCGGCTGAAGCTTTCTTT CASSFLTGAAEAFF
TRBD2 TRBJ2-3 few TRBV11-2 TGTGCCAGCAGCTCCGGGACTAGCGGGGCCTCGACGCAGTATTTT CASSSGTSGASTQYF
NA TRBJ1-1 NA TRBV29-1 TGCAGCGGCCAAGGGGGGAACACTGAAGCTTTCTTT CSGQGGNTEAFF
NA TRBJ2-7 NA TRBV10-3 TGTGCCATCAGTGAAGGCGGAACCTACGAGCAGTACTTC CAISEGGTYEQYF
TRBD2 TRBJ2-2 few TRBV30 TGTGCCTGGAGTGGAACTAGCGGGGCCATCACCGGGGAGCTGTTTTTT CAWSGTSGAITGELFF
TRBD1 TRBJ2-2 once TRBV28 TGTGCCAGTAACAGGGGGGATACCGGGGAGCTGTTTTTT CASNRGDTGELFF
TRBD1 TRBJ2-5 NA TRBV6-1 TGTGCCAGCAGAGAGACAGGGCAAGAGACCCAGTACTTC CASRETGQETQYF
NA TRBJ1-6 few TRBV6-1 TGTGCCAGCAGAGAGCAGGGGCAGGACAATTCACCCCTCCACTTT CASREQGQDNSPLHF
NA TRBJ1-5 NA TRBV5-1 TGCGCCAGCAGCTTGGCCGGGGAATTTAACGACAATCAGCCCCAGCATTTT CASSLAGEFNDNQPQHF
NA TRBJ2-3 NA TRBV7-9 TGTGCCAGCAGTCGCGCTCAGGGGGGTACAGATACGCAGTATTTT CASSRAQGGTDTQYF
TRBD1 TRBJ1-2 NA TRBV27 TGTGCCAGCAGTTTGGCTCGGGAACAGGGGTTCGGGGGCTACACCTTC CASSLAREQGFGGYTF
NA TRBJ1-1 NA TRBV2 TGTGCCAGCAGCAACATTAGGGGGGGGGAAGCTTTCTTT CASSNIRGGEAFF
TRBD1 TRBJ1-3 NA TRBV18 TGTGCCAGCTCACCGGGACAGCCGATCTCTGGAAACACCATATATTTT CASSPGQPISGNTIYF
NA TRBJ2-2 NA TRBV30 TGTGCCTGGAGTGTACGACCGACTAGGAACACCGGGGAGCTGTTTTTT CAWSVRPTRNTGELFF
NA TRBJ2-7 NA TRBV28 TGTGCCAGCAGTTTCCACGGTCACGAGCAGTACTTC CASSFHGHEQYF
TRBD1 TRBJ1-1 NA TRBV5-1 TGCGCCAGCAGCTTGAGGCAGGGGGAGAACACTGAAGCTTTCTTT CASSLRQGENTEAFF
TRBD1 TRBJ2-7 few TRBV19 TGTGCCAGTAGTCTTTACCCCGGGACAGGGAACGAGCAGTACTTC CASSLYPGTGNEQYF
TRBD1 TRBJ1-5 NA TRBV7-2 TGTGCCAGCAGCTGGAACGGACAGGGCGGCAATCAGCCCCAGCATTTT CASSWNGQGGNQPQHF
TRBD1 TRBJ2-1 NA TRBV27 TGTGCCAGCAGTTCCAGGTTCGGGACAGGGGTCAATGAGCAGTTCTTC CASSSRFGTGVNEQFF
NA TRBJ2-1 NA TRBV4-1 TGCGCCAGCAGCCAAGAAGGGGTTAGACGGGCGCAGTTCTTC CASSQEGVRRAQFF
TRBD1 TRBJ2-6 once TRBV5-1 TGCGCCAGCAGCTCCCCCTCGGGGACAGGGTACATCTCTGGGGCCAACGTCCTGACTTTC CASSSPSGTGYISGANVLTF
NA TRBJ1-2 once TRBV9 TGTGCCAGCAGCCTCGCAGGGGCCTATGGCTACACCTTC CASSLAGAYGYTF
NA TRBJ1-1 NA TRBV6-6 TGTGCCATCCCACTGAACCGGCGGGGAGCTTTCTTT CAIPLNRRGAFF
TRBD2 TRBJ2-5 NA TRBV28 TGTGCCAGCAGTGCGAATGGCGGGGGACAAGAGACCCAGTACTTC CASSANGGGQETQYF
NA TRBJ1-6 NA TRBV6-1 TGTGCCAGCAGTGGCTCCAGGGGAAATTCACCCCTCCACTTT CASSGSRGNSPLHF
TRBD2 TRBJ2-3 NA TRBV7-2 TGTGCCAGCAGCCTTCATAGCGGGGGGGCGCAAGATACGCAGTATTTT CASSLHSGGAQDTQYF
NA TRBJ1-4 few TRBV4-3 TGCGCCAGCAGCCAAAAGGCGACATCAACTAATGAAAAACTGTTTTTT CASSQKATSTNEKLFF
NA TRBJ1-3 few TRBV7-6 TGTGCCAGCAGCTTAGGGGGGCGCCCTGGAAACACCATATATTTT CASSLGGRPGNTIYF
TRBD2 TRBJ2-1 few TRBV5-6 TGTGCCAGCAGCATAGTCCTTAGCGGGAGGGTCTTCAATGAGCAGTTCTTC CASSIVLSGRVFNEQFF
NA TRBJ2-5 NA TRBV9 TGTGCCAGCAGCCAAGAACCAGGGGCGCCTACGAAAGAGACCCAGTACTTC CASSQEPGAPTKETQYF
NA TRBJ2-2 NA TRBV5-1 TGCGCCAGCACTACGACTCGAAACACCGGGGAGCTGTTTTTT CASTTTRNTGELFF
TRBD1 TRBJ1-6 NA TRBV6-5 TGTGCCAGCAGTTACTCGAGGACAGGGATGAATTCACCCCTCCACTTT CASSYSRTGMNSPLHF
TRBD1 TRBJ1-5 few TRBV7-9 TGTGCCAGCAGCGGACAGGGATGGGATCAGCCCCAGCATTTT CASSGQGWDQPQHF
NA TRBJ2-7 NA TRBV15 TGTGCCACCAGCAGAGATCTGGGGCTCTACGAGCAGTACTTC CATSRDLGLYEQYF
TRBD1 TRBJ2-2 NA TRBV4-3 TGCGCCAGCAGCCAAGATGGTAGGGGGCATCGAACCGGGGAGCTGTTTTTT CASSQDGRGHRTGELFF
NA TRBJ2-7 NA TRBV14 TGTGCCAGCAGCCCGGGTGCGTACGAGCAGTACTTC CASSPGAYEQYF
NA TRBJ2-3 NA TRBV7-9 TGTGCCAGCAGCTTACGGTACGAAAGCACAGATACGCAGTATTTT CASSLRYESTDTQYF
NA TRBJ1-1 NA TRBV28 TGTGCCAGCAGTTCCCTTGAAGCTTTCTTT CASSSLEAFF
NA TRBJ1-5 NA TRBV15 TGTGCCACCAGCGGGTGGGGAGATCAGCCCCAGCATTTT CATSGWGDQPQHF
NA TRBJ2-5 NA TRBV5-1 TGCGCCAGCAGTTTCGCGGGAGAGACCCAGTACTTC CASSFAGETQYF
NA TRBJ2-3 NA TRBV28 TGTGCCAGCAGTTTAGAGACTCGCACAGATACGCAGTATTTT CASSLETRTDTQYF
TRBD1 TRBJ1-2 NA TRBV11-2 TGTGCCAGCAGCTTCCGGGACAGCATAAACTATGGCTACACCTTC CASSFRDSINYGYTF